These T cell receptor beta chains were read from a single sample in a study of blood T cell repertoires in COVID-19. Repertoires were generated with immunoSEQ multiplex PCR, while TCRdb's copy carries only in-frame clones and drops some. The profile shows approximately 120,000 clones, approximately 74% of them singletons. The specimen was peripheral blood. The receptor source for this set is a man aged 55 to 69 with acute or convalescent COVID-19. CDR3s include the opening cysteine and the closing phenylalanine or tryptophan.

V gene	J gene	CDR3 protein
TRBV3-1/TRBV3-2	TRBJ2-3	CASSRGGAADTQYF
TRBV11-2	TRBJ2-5	CASSLGGPGQETQYF
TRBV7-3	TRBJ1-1	CASSTTGGNTEAFF
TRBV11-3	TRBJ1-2	CASSSYREGYGYTF
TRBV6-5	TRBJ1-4	CASSYSMANEKLFF
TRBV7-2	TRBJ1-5	CASSQTGGNQPQHF
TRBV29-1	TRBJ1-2	CSVGRTGPGGYTF
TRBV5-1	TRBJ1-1	CASSQDTGDTEAFF
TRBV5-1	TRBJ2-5	CASSPGGVQETQYF
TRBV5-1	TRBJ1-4	CASSQAGRGKTNEKLFF
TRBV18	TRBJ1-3	CASSSDSGNTIYF
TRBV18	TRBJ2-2	CASSPPGTSWTGELFF
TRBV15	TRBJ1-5	CATSRDRQGSKQPQHF
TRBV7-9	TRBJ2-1	CASNLGVNEQFF
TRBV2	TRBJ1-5	CASSYTGVSNQPQHF
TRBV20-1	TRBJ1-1	CSARGSSDFF
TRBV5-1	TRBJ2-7	CASSLVPDSYEQYF
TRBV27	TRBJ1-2	CASSLGGGTLYGYTF
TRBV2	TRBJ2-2	CASSAREVTGELFF
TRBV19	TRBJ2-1	CASSPEGTSGMKDNEQFF
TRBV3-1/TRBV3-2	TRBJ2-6	CASSEGTGGAGGANVLTF
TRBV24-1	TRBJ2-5	CATSDASTGLVETQYF
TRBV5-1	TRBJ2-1	CASSPNSARRDNEQFF
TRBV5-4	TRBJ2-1	CASSGLGTGANNEQFF
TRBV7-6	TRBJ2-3	CASSLGADTQYF
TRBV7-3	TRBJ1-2	CASRKGTGEYGYTF
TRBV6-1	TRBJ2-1	CASSEYTSGSRRAINEQFF
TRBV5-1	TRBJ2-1	CASSSSRYNEQFF
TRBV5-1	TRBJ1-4	CASSSSRDRTNEKLFF
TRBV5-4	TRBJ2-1	CASSLDNEQFF
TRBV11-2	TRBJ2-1	CASSLALAGANEQFF
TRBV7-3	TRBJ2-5	CASSPSTGVRETQYF
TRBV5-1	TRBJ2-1	CASSLTTGAWEQFF
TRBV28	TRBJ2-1	CASIPSGSYNEQFF
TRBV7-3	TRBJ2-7	CASSLQGIAPVAYEQYF
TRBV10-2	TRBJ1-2	CASRRGVDHNYGYTF
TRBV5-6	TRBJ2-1	CASSPALAGGENEQFF
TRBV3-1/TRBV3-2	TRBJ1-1	CASSARDITPNTEAFF
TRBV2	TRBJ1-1	CASSSTGLNTEAFF
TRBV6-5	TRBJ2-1	CASSYRNRVDEQFF
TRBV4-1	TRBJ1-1	CASSQDRGIEAFF
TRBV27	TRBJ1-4	CASRRVPGVQEKLFF
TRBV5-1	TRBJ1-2	CASSLVGTGGYGYTF
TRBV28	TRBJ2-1	CASSLARSNEQFF
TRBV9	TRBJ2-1	CASSVWYSGLTPHNEQFF
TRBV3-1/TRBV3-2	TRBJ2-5	CASSQVPSGQVAQYF
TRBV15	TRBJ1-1	CATSSNRGHTEAFF
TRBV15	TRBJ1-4	CATSRYAGENEKLFF